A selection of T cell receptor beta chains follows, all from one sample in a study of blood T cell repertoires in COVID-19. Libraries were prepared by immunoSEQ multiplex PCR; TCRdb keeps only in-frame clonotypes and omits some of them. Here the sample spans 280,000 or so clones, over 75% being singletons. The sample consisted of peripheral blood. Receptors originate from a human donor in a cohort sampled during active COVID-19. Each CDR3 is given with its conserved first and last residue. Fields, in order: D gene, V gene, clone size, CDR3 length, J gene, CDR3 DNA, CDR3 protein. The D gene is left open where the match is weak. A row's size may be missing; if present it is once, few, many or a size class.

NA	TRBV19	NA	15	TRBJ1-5	TGTGCCACCAGGCCCCATGAAAGTGGCAATCAGCCCCAGCATTTT	CATRPHESGNQPQHF
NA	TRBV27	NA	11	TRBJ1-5	TGTGCCAGCGGCCGGGGGAGGCCCCAGCATTTT	CASGRGRPQHF
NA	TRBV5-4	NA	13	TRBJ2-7	TGTGCCAGCAGCTTGAAGGAGTCTGACGAGCAGTACTTC	CASSLKESDEQYF
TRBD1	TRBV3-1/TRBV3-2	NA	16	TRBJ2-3	TGTGCCAGCAGCTCCCGGGACAGGGCCCGCACAGATACGCAGTATTTT	CASSSRDRARTDTQYF
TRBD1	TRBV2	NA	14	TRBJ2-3	TGTGCCAGCCACCGGGACAGATCCTCAGATACGCAGTATTTT	CASHRDRSSDTQYF
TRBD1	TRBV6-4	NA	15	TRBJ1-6	TGTGCCAGCAGTCAACAGGGGCGTAATAATTCACCCCTCCACTTT	CASSQQGRNNSPLHF
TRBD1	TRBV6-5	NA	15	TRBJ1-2	TGTGCCAGCAGTACTCGACAGGGGCAAAACTATGGCTACACCTTC	CASSTRQGQNYGYTF
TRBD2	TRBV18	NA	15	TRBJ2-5	TGTGCCAGCTCACCAGGTAGCGGGAGGGGAGAGACCCAGTACTTC	CASSPGSGRGETQYF
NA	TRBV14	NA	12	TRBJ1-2	TGTGCCAGCAGCCAAAACAGCTATGGCTACACCTTC	CASSQNSYGYTF
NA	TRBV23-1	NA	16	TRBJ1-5	TGCGCCAGCAGTCACCACGGACAGAATACCAATCAGCCCCAGCATTTT	CASSHHGQNTNQPQHF
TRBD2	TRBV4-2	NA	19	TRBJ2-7	TGTGCCAGCAGCCAAAATATGGCGACACCTAGCGGGAGCATCTACGAGCAGTACTTC	CASSQNMATPSGSIYEQYF
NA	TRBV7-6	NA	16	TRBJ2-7	TGTGCCAGCAGCTTATCGGCTTCAGGTGGGCTTGGCGAGCAGTACTTC	CASSLSASGGLGEQYF
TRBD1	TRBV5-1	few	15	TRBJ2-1	TGCGCCAGCAGCTGGACAGGGGTCAACTACAATGAGCAGTTCTTC	CASSWTGVNYNEQFF
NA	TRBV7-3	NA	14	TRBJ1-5	TGTGCCAGCAGTTTACAGGTGGCGGGACAGCCCCAGCATTTT	CASSLQVAGQPQHF
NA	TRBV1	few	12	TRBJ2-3	TGCACCAGCAGTCACAAGAGGCATACGCAGTATTTT	CTSSHKRHTQYF
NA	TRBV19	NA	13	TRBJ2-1	TGTGCCAGTAGTATAGCCTCCGCCCTAGAGCAGTTCTTC	CASSIASALEQFF
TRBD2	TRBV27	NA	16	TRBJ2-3	TGTGCCAGCAGAATCGGGACTAGCGTTAGCACAGATACGCAGTATTTT	CASRIGTSVSTDTQYF
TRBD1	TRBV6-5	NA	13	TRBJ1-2	TGTGCCAGCAACATACAGGGGGCGCGCGGCTACACCTTC	CASNIQGARGYTF
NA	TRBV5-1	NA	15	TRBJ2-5	TGCGCCAGCAGCTCCAACGTGGGGGAGGAAGAGACCCAGTACTTC	CASSSNVGEEETQYF
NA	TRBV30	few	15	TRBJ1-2	TGTGCCTGGAGTGCCCCCGGGACTGCTAACTATGGCTACACCTTC	CAWSAPGTANYGYTF
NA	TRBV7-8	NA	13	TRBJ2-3	TGTGCCAGCAGCTTAGCCTTCACAGATACGCAGTATTTT	CASSLAFTDTQYF
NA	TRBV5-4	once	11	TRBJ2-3	TGTGCCAGCAGCTTCATGGATACGCAGTATTTT	CASSFMDTQYF
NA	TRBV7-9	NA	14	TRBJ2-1	TGTGCCAGCAGCTTGCGAGGACAGTACAATGAGCAGTTCTTC	CASSLRGQYNEQFF
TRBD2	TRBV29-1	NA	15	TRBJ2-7	TGCAGCGTTGGCCCCGGGACTAGCGGCACCTACGAGCAGTACTTC	CSVGPGTSGTYEQYF
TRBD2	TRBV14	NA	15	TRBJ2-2	TGTGCCAGCAGCCGGACTAGCGTGAACACCGGGGAGCTGTTTTTT	CASSRTSVNTGELFF
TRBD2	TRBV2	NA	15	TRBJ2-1	TGTGCCAGCGGGTCCGGGACTAGCGGCCTGGTGGGGCAGTTCTTC	CASGSGTSGLVGQFF
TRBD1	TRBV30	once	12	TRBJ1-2	TGTGCCTGGGTCGGACAGGGCTATGGCTACACCTTC	CAWVGQGYGYTF